This T cell receptor (beta chain) originates from a study of cytomegalovirus exposure and HLA in healthy donors. Study-wide findings and caveats: There were some public TCRs occurring in many donors, but most TCR sequences were rare.

Germline lookup yields CDR1 MNHEY and CDR2 SMNVEV (reference sequence). The V end lost 0 bases, the J end lost 0 bases, and 6 bases lay between the germline ends. This CDR3 is built from 15 residues. Among the 120 or so subjects of the validation cohort, separate from the approximately 700-subject first cohort, were the donors. Assay used: immunoSEQ multiplex PCR; TCRdb lists only in-frame clones, some missing. This sample carries approximately 160,000 clones, around 96% of them seen once, and the ten largest clones take roughly 1%. This clone appeared once. Its specificity is unknown. The sample consisted of PBMCs. The chain is built from TRBV27 and TRBJ1-3; maybe TRBD1 (6 bases). This receptor was taken from a woman between 18 and 29 years old in good health and CMV-seronegative. CDR3 nucleotide sequence: TGTGCCAGCAGTTTATCGGGGGCCTCTGGAAACACCATATATTTT. Its translation: CASSLSGASGNTIYF.